The clone carrying this TCR beta chain was seen more than once but under ten times. The sample belongs to a study of blood T cells in healthy people across ages. A J-beta primer mix and a sample-barcoded 5' primer were used in a second PCR of roughly 7 to 12 cycles. TCRdb re-analysed the 5' RACE reads in MiXCR, keeping a single row per CDR3 protein. The data show 1,800,000 or so distinct CDR3 sequences, about 39% seen once. V lost 4 bases and J lost 2; bases outside the gene matches: 7. Germline V CDR1 and CDR2: LGHNA, YNFKEQ. This CDR3 comprises 15 residues. The TCR sequence derives from a human donor in good health. Sequencing was carried out using blood. The V call is TRBV4-2, the J call TRBJ2-7; TRBD1 aligns across 8 bases. In DNA form, the CDR3 reads TGTGCCAGCAGCCGCGACCCGACAGGGGCCTACGAGCAGTACTTC. This encodes CASSRDPTGAYEQYF.